This TCR beta chain was documented in a study of graft-versus-host responses after intestinal transplantation. The method was immunoSEQ multiplex PCR; TCRdb's version includes in-frame clones alone and lacks a portion of them. The table has tens of thousands of clones, 91% seen once. Of note for this clone: The target antigen is unknown.

General study results and limits: After transplant, early declines in HvG clones were associated with peak levels of circulating GvH clones.

This CDR3 region has 14 residues. Losses at the gene ends were 3 bases for V and 8 bases for J; bases not matched to a gene: 7. Germline V CDR1 and CDR2: MNHEY, SMNVEV (reference sequence). V gene TRBV27 combines with J gene TRBJ1-1; TRBD1 matches at 9 bases. The origin of this receptor is a human patient who received an intestinal transplant, so some T cells may come from the graft donor. This material consisted of PBMCs, taken 118 days after intestinal transplantation. CDR3 loop: CASSFGQGRGEAFF. The CDR3, as DNA: TGTGCCAGCAGTTTTGGACAGGGGAGAGGAGAAGCTTTCTTT.